This entry lists 15 T cell receptor beta chains sequenced from one sample in a study of T cell repertoires in cytomegalovirus infection. One entry per CDR3 protein results from TCRdb running MiXCR on the reads. The sample lists around 490,000 distinct CDR3 sequences; about 26% were seen once. Sequenced: PBMCs. Every receptor here comes from a human donor in good health (CMV status not recorded). Some clones in this sample may be carry-over from other donors' samples.

This clonotype has only a few counts. The chain combines TRBV12-3 or TRBV12-4 with TRBJ2-7; the D call may be TRBD1 or TRBD2 (5 bases each). With 6 bases removed from V and 3 bases from J, the gap between germline ends came to 18 bases. This CDR3 region has 15 residues. The CDR3 reads CASSTGAPSRYEQYF. CDR3 coding DNA: TGTGCCAGCAGCACCGGGGCGCCCTCTCGCTACGAGCAGTACTTC.

This clonotype has a count of ten or more. The chain carries TRBV7-2 and TRBJ1-4, with 7 bases aligning to TRBD1. The J segment lost 4 bases and the V segment lost 0 bases, leaving 5 bases of the junction unmatched. Germline lookup yields CDR1 SGHTA and CDR2 FQGNSA. CDR3 length: 16 amino acids. The DNA for the CDR3 is TGTGCCAGCAGCTTAGCGGGCGGGACAGTTAATGAAAAACTGTTTTTT. Translated: CASSLAGGTVNEKLFF.

The chain recombines TRBV30 with TRBJ1-1; tentative D call: TRBD1 (5 bases). The ends were cut back, 2 bases at V and 4 bases at J, with 11 bases in the middle. This CDR3 spans 13 amino acids. The germline CDR1 and CDR2 sequences are GTSNPN and SVGIG (reference sequence). The CDR3 reads CAWSYQQVTEAFF. The CDR3 DNA reads as TGTGCCTGGAGTTATCAACAGGTCACTGAAGCTTTCTTT.

The chain links TRBV19 to TRBJ2-1; 10 bases align to TRBD2. In germline, CDR1 is LNHDA, CDR2 SQIVND (reference sequence). The CDR3 totals 15 residues. V dropped 7 bases and J dropped 7; count of bases not matched to a gene: 10. The CDR3 DNA sequence: TGTGCCAGTACAAGGAGGGTAGCGGGAGGAAATGAGCAGTTCTTC. Its protein product is CASTRRVAGGNEQFF.

This clonotype was seen a few times. This chain links TRBV18 with TRBJ2-1, with D hard to call. The CDR3 runs 17 residues. V lost 3 bases and J lost 0, with 15 bases in between. Germline CDR1 KGHSH, CDR2 LQKENI. CDR3 sequence reads: CASSPLDLPSSYNEQFF. The CDR3 DNA reads as TGTGCCAGCTCACCTTTAGACTTACCCAGCTCCTACAATGAGCAGTTCTTC. Full variable domain (remainder filled in from reference TRBV18 and TRBJ2-1): NAGVMQNPRHLVRRRGQEARLRCSPMKGHSHVYWYRQLPEEGLKFMVYLQKENIIDESGMPKERFSAEFPKEGPSILRIQQVVRGDSAAYFCASSPLDLPSSYNEQFFGPGTRLTVL.

This clonotype was seen a handful of times. The chain joins TRBV5-8 to TRBJ2-1; possible D gene TRBD2, 5 bases. Germline CDR1 SGHTS, CDR2 YDEGEE. Between the trimmed V and J ends, which lost 0 bases and 6 bases, there was a span of 16 bases. The CDR3 totals 16 residues. The CDR3 DNA follows: TGTGCCAGCAGCTTGGGAGGGTCTTTCGTCCCCAATGAGCAGTTCTTC. Its translation: CASSLGGSFVPNEQFF.

The chain recombines TRBV5-6 with TRBJ2-1, with TRBD1 matching over 8 bases. In germline, CDR1 is SGHDT, CDR2 YYEEEE. Trimming cost V 6 bases and J 7 bases; bases outside gene matches: 9. This CDR3 has 14 residues. The CDR3 loop is CASTIPGGMNEQFF. The CDR3 coding sequence is TGTGCCAGCACCATACCAGGGGGCATGAATGAGCAGTTCTTC.

This clonotype has only a few counts. The chain links TRBV12-3 or TRBV12-4 to TRBJ1-1; TRBD1 agrees at 7 bases. Unmatched junction bases numbered 14, after V lost 3 bases and J lost 4 bases. The CDR3 is 17 amino acids. The CDR3 is CASSLGQGVPGATEAFF. The CDR3 region has the DNA TGTGCCAGCAGTTTGGGTCAGGGGGTTCCTGGTGCCACTGAAGCTTTCTTT.

This clonotype was counted ten times or more. This chain joins TRBV12-5 and TRBJ2-1; a weak D match, TRBD2 (6 bases). Trimming took off 8 bases at V and 1 base at J, with 12 bases between the two ends. CDR3 size: 14 residues. Germline V lookup: CDR1 LGHNT, CDR2 FRNRAP. The DNA for the CDR3 is TGTGCTAGTTCAGCGGGCGAATCCTACAATGAGCAGTTCTTC. Its protein product is CASSAGESYNEQFF.

This clonotype appeared many times. The chain carries TRBV12-3 or TRBV12-4 and TRBJ2-6; possible D gene TRBD1, 5 bases. This CDR3 is 15 amino acids long. Trimming stripped 6 bases from V and 2 bases from J, with 11 bases between. The CDR3 DNA reads as TGTGCCAGCAGCCTCAGGGCTGCTGGGGCCAACGTCCTGACTTTC. Its translation: CASSLRAAGANVLTF.

This clonotype came up many times. The V gene is TRBV7-2, the J gene TRBJ2-5, with 9 bases matching TRBD2. V shed 2 bases, J shed 6 bases, and the junction held 10 bases outside the gene matches. The CDR3 loop spans 16 amino acids. CDR1 and CDR2 from the germline V gene are SGHTA and FQGNSA. CDR3 in DNA: TGTGCCAGCAGCTTATTAAGAGCGGGAGGAGGGCAGACCCAGTACTTC. Amino acids: CASSLLRAGGGQTQYF. The variable domain in full, completed from reference TRBV7-2 and TRBJ2-5, reads GAGVSQSPSNKVTEKGKDVELRCDPISGHTALYWYRQSLGQGLEFLIYFQGNSAPDKSGLPSDRFSAERTGGSVSTLTIQRTQQEDSAVYLCASSLLRAGGGQTQYFGPGTRLLVL.

The chain carries TRBV18 and TRBJ2-7; TRBD1 matches at 7 bases. This CDR3 comprises 14 residues. Germline CDR1 reads KGHSH; CDR2 reads LQKENI. CDR3 loop: CASSPRQGTYEQCV. The CDR3, as DNA: TGTGCCAGCTCACCCCGACAGGGAACTTACGAGCAGTGCGTC.

The chain uses TRBV7-2 and TRBJ2-1, with unresolved D. The V gene lost 5 bases and the J gene lost 0 bases, with 11 bases spanning the gap. Germline V gene sequence: CDR1 SGHTA, CDR2 FQGNSA. This CDR3 has 15 amino acids. CDR3 in amino acids: CASSEDVSSYNEQFF. CDR3 in DNA: TGTGCCAGCAGCGAAGACGTGAGCTCCTACAATGAGCAGTTCTTC. The variable domain in full, completed from reference TRBV7-2 and TRBJ2-1, reads GAGVSQSPSNKVTEKGKDVELRCDPISGHTALYWYRQSLGQGLEFLIYFQGNSAPDKSGLPSDRFSAERTGGSVSTLTIQRTQQEDSAVYLCASSEDVSSYNEQFFGPGTRLTVL.

In this sample, this clonotype turned up a few times. The junction and the germline gene differ at one end; a read error may be behind it. V usage is TRBV25-1 and J usage is TRBJ1-3; no clear D. The length of the CDR3 is 13 residues. The V gene's germline CDR1 is MGHDK and CDR2 SYGVNS. As DNA, the CDR3 is TGTGCCAGCAGTGCTCGGGCAGGAAGCACCATATATTTT. It codes for CASSARAGSTIYF. Using reference TRBV25-1 and TRBJ1-3 for the parts outside the CDR3, the full variable domain is EADIYQTPRYLVIGTGKKITLECSQTMGHDKMYWYQQDPGMELHLIHYSYGVNSTEKGDLSSESTVSRIRTEHFPLTLESARPSHTSQYLCASSARAGSTIYFGEGSWLTVV.

Many counts were recorded for this clonotype. V usage is TRBV7-2 and J usage is TRBJ2-5, with 9 bases lining up with TRBD1. This CDR3 has 13 amino acids. Germline values: CDR1 SGHTA, CDR2 FQGNSA. The J segment lost 9 bases and the V segment lost 6 bases, leaving 8 bases of the junction unmatched. CDR3 protein: CASRGYRGRAQYF. DNA of the CDR3: TGTGCCAGCAGGGGGTACAGGGGGCGGGCCCAGTACTTC.